Each of the 31 T cell receptor beta chains below was sequenced from the same sample in a study of T cells in localized non-small cell lung cancer. TCRdb keeps only in-frame clones here, not all; method: immunoSEQ multiplex PCR. Of 2,500 to 3,500 clones listed, around 20% are singletons. Sequenced here: lung tumor tissue, sampled before any cancer treatment. The source is a man between 40 and 70 years old with stage I lung adenocarcinoma.

In this sample, this clone turned up a few times. J is TRBJ2-3 and V is TRBV6-8; D not certain. V lost 2 bases to trimming and J lost 4 bases, with 7 bases between them. The germline V gene has CDR1 MNHGY and CDR2 SAAAGT. The CDR3 runs to 13 residues. CDR3 nucleotides: TGTGCCAGCAGTTACAGGTCCTCAGATACGCAGTATTTT. Translation: CASSYRSSDTQYF.

The V call is TRBV19, the J call TRBJ1-2; TRBD1 matches 9 bases. Germline CDR1 reads LNHDA; CDR2 reads SQIVND (reference sequence). The V segment lost 10 bases and the J segment 8 bases; nucleotides outside the gene matches: 8. The CDR3 extends over 12 amino acids. The CDR3 protein is CATFTGGQGYTF. The CDR3 DNA reads as TGTGCCACTTTTACAGGGGGCCAGGGCTACACCTTC.

This chain connects TRBV9 to TRBJ1-2; unclear D gene. This CDR3 has 15 amino acids. Germline V gene sequence: CDR1 SGDLS, CDR2 YYNGEE. V was pared by 5 bases and J by 8 bases, with 22 bases between. CDR3 loop: CASSEQVLLRRGYTF. CDR3 nucleotides: TGTGCCAGCAGTGAGCAGGTCCTCCTTCGGCGGGGCTACACCTTC.

The chain recombines TRBV2 with TRBJ2-1; no clear D gene. V shed 4 bases and J shed 2 bases, with 3 bases lying between them. In germline, CDR1 is SNHLY, CDR2 FYNNEI. The CDR3 has 12 amino acids. This chain's CDR3 is CASSGPYNEQFF. CDR3 nucleotide sequence: TGTGCCAGCAGTGGCCCCTACAATGAGCAGTTCTTC. Using reference TRBV2 and TRBJ2-1 for the parts outside the CDR3, the full variable domain is EPEVTQTPSHQVTQMGQEVILRCVPISNHLYFYWYRQILGQKVEFLVSFYNNEISEKSEIFDDQFSVERPDGSNFTLKIRSTKLEDSAMYFCASSGPYNEQFFGPGTRLTVL.

The V call is TRBV11-3, the J call TRBJ2-3, with D perhaps matching TRBD2 (5 bases). Trimming stripped 3 bases from V and 0 bases from J, with 13 bases between. The CDR3 is 16 amino acids. The germline V gene encodes CDR1 SGHNT and CDR2 YENEEA. CDR3: CASSFPTKTSTDTQYF. Here the CDR3 DNA reads TGTGCCAGCAGCTTTCCGACTAAGACTAGCACAGATACGCAGTATTTT.

The J gene is TRBJ1-5, the V gene TRBV19; 11 bases are a match to TRBD1. Germline values: CDR1 LNHDA, CDR2 SQIVND (reference sequence). J was trimmed by 7 bases and V by 4 bases; bases with no gene match: 12. This CDR3 region has 17 residues. The chain's CDR3 is CASSTGLGQGERQPQHF. The CDR3 DNA reads TGTGCCAGTAGTACTGGTTTGGGACAGGGGGAACGGCAGCCCCAGCATTTT. The variable domain in full, with the rest retrieved from reference TRBV19 and TRBJ1-5, is DGGITQSPKYLFRKEGQNVTLSCEQNLNHDAMYWYRQDPGQGLRLIYYSQIVNDFQKGDIAEGYSVSREKKESFPLTVTSAQKNPTAFYLCASSTGLGQGERQPQHFGDGTRLSIL.

The CDR3 reads CASSDSWTSGSTEQFF. For the CDR3, the DNA is TGTGCCAGCAGTGATTCTTGGACTAGCGGGAGTACTGAGCAGTTCTTC. The chain couples TRBV25-1 to TRBJ2-1; 13 bases agree with TRBD2. This CDR3 contains 16 residues. With V trimmed by 3 bases and J by 9 bases, 8 bases remained unmatched. Germline V gives CDR1 MGHDK, CDR2 SYGVNS.

This clone ranks as medium-sized. The rearrangement links TRBV11-3 to TRBJ2-1, with TRBD1 identical over 7 bases. Germline V gene lookup returns CDR1 SGHNT and CDR2 YENEEA. The CDR3 extends over 14 amino acids. The V segment lost 5 bases and the J segment 3 bases; nucleotides outside the gene matches: 4. CDR3 protein: CASSRQGRYNEQFF. The DNA of the CDR3 is TGTGCCAGCAGCCGACAGGGACGCTACAATGAGCAGTTCTTC.

The chain employs TRBV11-3 and TRBJ1-1; D may be TRBD1 (5 bases). The CDR3 covers 16 residues. V gave up 5 bases and J gave up 0 bases, with 16 bases separating them. Germline values: CDR1 SGHNT, CDR2 YENEEA. CDR3 residues: CASSQRDFQLNTEAFF. Written as DNA, the CDR3 is TGTGCCAGCAGCCAGCGGGACTTTCAACTGAACACTGAAGCTTTCTTT. Complete variable domain (other parts from reference TRBV11-3 and TRBJ1-1): EAGVVQSPRYKIIEKKQPVAFWCNPISGHNTLYWYLQNLGQGPELLIRYENEEAVDDSQLPKDRFSAERLKGVDSTLKIQPAELGDSAVYLCASSQRDFQLNTEAFFGQGTRLTVV.

The rearrangement links TRBV11-3 to TRBJ2-7; D is perhaps TRBD2 (7 bases). Deletions cut 3 bases from V and 6 bases from J, with 18 bases between. The CDR3 is 15 residues long. CDR1 and CDR2 (germline): SGHNT, YENEEA. The CDR3 DNA follows: TGTGCCAGCAGCTTGGATCAGGGGAGGGAGGTCGAGCAGTACTTC. Translated, it gives CASSLDQGREVEQYF.

The chain has TRBV25-1 and TRBJ2-5, with no clear D. This CDR3 is built from 13 residues. V was trimmed by 6 bases and J by 5 bases, leaving 13 bases between them. The V gene's germline CDR1 is MGHDK and CDR2 SYGVNS. This CDR3 is CASREGTRETQYF. In nucleotides, the CDR3 is TGTGCCAGCAGGGAAGGAACCAGGGAGACCCAGTACTTC.

A few counts support this clone. The V and J genes are TRBV6-8 and TRBJ1-5; maybe TRBD1 (5 bases). With 5 bases removed from V and 2 bases from J, the gap between germline ends came to 13 bases. CDR3 length: 15 amino acids. Germline CDR1 is MNHGY and CDR2 is SAAAGT. CDR3 nucleotide sequence: TGTGCCAGCAGTGGAGGGGCCCCGGGCAATCAGCCCCAGCATTTT. This gives the protein CASSGGAPGNQPQHF.

The chain links TRBV10-2 to TRBJ1-1, with a weak D call TRBD1 (6 bases). V dropped 6 bases and J dropped 5 bases, with 16 bases sitting between them. The CDR3 loop spans 14 amino acids. CDR1 WSHSY and CDR2 SAAADI come from the germline V gene. CDR3 bases: TGCGCCAGCAGGGACACAGGGCGTCGGACTGAAGCTTTCTTT. Encoded protein: CASRDTGRRTEAFF.

This clone is medium-sized (0.01 to 0.1%) within its sample. For the CDR3, the DNA is TGTGCCAGCAGTTACTCGAAGGGACAGGGAGGGTTGGCCGGGGAGCTGTTTTTT. Its translation is CASSYSKGQGGLAGELFF. V usage is TRBV6-8 and J usage is TRBJ2-2; 9 positions match TRBD1. There are 18 residues in the CDR3. Germline loops: CDR1 MNHGY, CDR2 SAAAGT. V was pared by 0 bases and J by 6 bases, with 11 bases of the junction left unmatched.

This clone was observed a handful of times. The V call is TRBV2, the J call TRBJ2-5, with TRBD1 as a possible D gene (6 bases). Germline V lookup: CDR1 SNHLY, CDR2 FYNNEI. CDR3 size: 15 residues. The ends were cut back, 6 bases at V and 1 base at J, with 15 bases in the middle. The CDR3 sequence is CASRFQGKPQETQYF. The CDR3 DNA is TGTGCCAGCAGGTTCCAGGGGAAACCCCAAGAGACCCAGTACTTC. Based on the CDR3 plus reference TRBV2 and TRBJ2-5, the full variable domain is EPEVTQTPSHQVTQMGQEVILRCVPISNHLYFYWYRQILGQKVEFLVSFYNNEISEKSEIFDDQFSVERPDGSNFTLKIRSTKLEDSAMYFCASRFQGKPQETQYFGPGTRLLVL.

This clone was observed a few times. In DNA, the CDR3 is TGTGCCATCCAGCGCGGGGGTTCGAACACCGGGGAGCTGTTTTTT. Protein product: CAIQRGGSNTGELFF. The chain couples TRBV6-8 to TRBJ2-2, with 7 nucleotides matching TRBD2. The trim removed 10 bases at V and 0 bases at J, leaving 8 bases unmatched. Germline CDR1 MNHGY, CDR2 SAAAGT. The CDR3 length is 15 residues.

This clone is medium-sized in the sample. This chain joins TRBV11-3 and TRBJ1-4, with 9 bases that match TRBD1. The CDR3 is made up of 15 amino acids. The V gene's germline CDR1 is SGHNT and CDR2 YENEEA. With V trimmed by 4 bases and J by 6 bases, 6 bases remained unmatched. This CDR3 is CASSSGTGTDEKLFF. CDR3 DNA sequence: TGTGCCAGCAGCTCCGGGACAGGGACTGATGAAAAACTGTTTTTT.

The chain joins TRBV30 to TRBJ2-1; D uncertain. V lost 3 bases, J lost 6 bases, and 6 bases lay in between. The CDR3 is 11 residues long. Germline V lookup: CDR1 GTSNPN, CDR2 SVGIG (reference sequence). CDR3 nucleotides: TGTGCCTGGAGCGCCTCCAATGAGCAGTTCTTC. Amino acid sequence: CAWSASNEQFF.

The CDR3 coding sequence is TGTGCCAGCAGTGAACTTGGGACAGGTAAAGCCTATGGCTACACCTTC. Translation: CASSELGTGKAYGYTF. The J gene is TRBJ1-2, the V gene TRBV9, with 8 nucleotides matching TRBD1. The germline gives CDR1 SGDLS, CDR2 YYNGEE. V gave up 5 bases and J gave up 4 bases; unmatched junction bases: 13. The CDR3 length is 16 residues.

As DNA, the CDR3 is TGTGCCACCAGCAGCTATGTGGGCGGGAGAGGCTACGAGCAGTACTTC. This translates into CATSSYVGGRGYEQYF. V gene TRBV15 combines with J gene TRBJ2-7; 7 bases line up with TRBD2. CDR3 length equals 16 residues. Germline CDR1 LNHNV, CDR2 YYDKDF (reference sequence). J was trimmed by 3 bases and V by 3 bases; bases with no gene match: 11.

This clone was observed a few times. The read terminates 1 residue ahead of where the CDR3 ends, so the germline J gene completes it. This sequence joins TRBV6-1 and TRBJ2-1, with D possibly being TRBD2 (6 bases). Germline V gives CDR1 MNHNS, CDR2 SASEGT. The CDR3 is made up of 15 amino acids. With 1 base removed from V and 7 bases from J, the gap between germline ends came to 14 bases. CDR3 bases read: TGTGCCAGCAGTGAAGGGAGGGCCGCGGGGAATGAGCAGTTC. Translation gives CASSEGRAAGNEQF. The full CDR3 sequence reads CASSEGRAAGNEQFF.

This clone came up a few times. The V gene is TRBV5-1, the J gene TRBJ1-1; 7 nucleotides align to TRBD1. V was pared by 0 bases and J by 6 bases, with 8 bases of the junction left unmatched. This CDR3 has 15 residues. Germline-derived CDR1 and CDR2 are SGHRS and YFSETQ. CDR3 nucleotide sequence: TGCGCCAGCAGCTTGGCCCTGACAGGGTACGCTGAAGCTTTCTTT. Translated, it gives CASSLALTGYAEAFF.

This clone was seen a handful of times. At one of its ends the junction is not consistent with the germline gene, which may arise from a read error. This chain joins TRBV6-8 and TRBJ2-3; D ambiguous. The CDR3 sequence is 14 residues long. The germline V gene encodes CDR1 MNHGY and CDR2 SAAAGT. The CDR3 spells CAISVAAVIDTQYF. The CDR3 coding sequence is TGTGCCATCAGTGTAGCCGCCGTTATAGATACGCAGTATTTT.

In nucleotides, the CDR3 is TGTGCCAGTAGTTCCGAGGGGTACAATGAGCAGTTCTTC. This translates into CASSSEGYNEQFF. The chain is built from TRBV19 and TRBJ2-1; D may match TRBD1 or TRBD2 (5 bases each). V lost 5 bases and J 4 bases, leaving 9 bases between the germline ends. The CDR3 has 13 amino acids. Germline V gives CDR1 LNHDA, CDR2 SQIVND (reference sequence).

This clone is a singleton in its sample. The V and J genes are TRBV29-1 and TRBJ2-1; 8 bases match TRBD2. The V and J ends lost 5 bases and 1 base, in that order; junction bases with no gene match: 7. Germline V CDR1 and CDR2: SQVTM, ANQGSEA. This CDR3 is built from 15 residues. This chain's CDR3 is CSVSSGSGSYNEQFF. As DNA, the CDR3 is TGCAGCGTTTCAAGCGGGAGTGGGTCCTACAATGAGCAGTTCTTC.

This chain connects TRBV19 to TRBJ2-3; 7 positions match TRBD2. The CDR3 totals 15 residues. The germline gives CDR1 LNHDA, CDR2 SQIVND (reference sequence). V lost 3 bases and J lost 2; bases outside the gene matches: 5. CDR3 amino acids: CASSIGAGITDTQYF. The CDR3 coding sequence is TGTGCCAGTAGTATCGGAGCGGGGATCACAGATACGCAGTATTTT.

By its share, this clone is medium-sized (0.01 to 0.1%). The CDR3 nucleotides read TGTGCCAGTAGTTGGGGGCCGGATAGCAATCAGCCCCAGCATTTT. It encodes CASSWGPDSNQPQHF. This chain joins TRBV19 and TRBJ1-5; tentative D call: TRBD1 (6 bases). Per germline, CDR1 LNHDA and CDR2 SQIVND (reference sequence). The CDR3 runs 15 residues. V gave up 5 bases and J gave up 0 bases, with 11 bases separating them.

This clone appeared a few times. This chain uses TRBV29-1 with TRBJ1-1, with D perhaps TRBD1 (5 bases). CDR1 is SQVTM and CDR2 is ANQGSEA in the germline V gene. The CDR3 sequence is 13 residues long. Trimming pared 4 bases from V and 1 base from J, leaving 10 bases between. The CDR3 nucleotides read TGCAGCGTTGGAGACAGTAAGAACACTGAAGCTTTCTTT. Translating gives CSVGDSKNTEAFF.

This chain connects TRBV25-1 to TRBJ2-3; D possibly matches TRBD1 or TRBD2 (5 bases each). CDR1 and CDR2 (germline): MGHDK, SYGVNS. V was clipped by 6 bases and J by 6 bases, with 16 bases between them. The CDR3 length is 14 residues. CDR3 region: CASSEPREFDTQYF. CDR3 nucleotide sequence: TGTGCCAGCAGCGAGCCCAGGGAGTTCGATACGCAGTATTTT. Based on the CDR3 plus reference TRBV25-1 and TRBJ2-3, the full variable domain is EADIYQTPRYLVIGTGKKITLECSQTMGHDKMYWYQQDPGMELHLIHYSYGVNSTEKGDLSSESTVSRIRTEHFPLTLESARPSHTSQYLCASSEPREFDTQYFGPGTRLTVL.

This chain uses TRBV11-3 with TRBJ2-2; no definite D call. The CDR3 spans 14 residues. Trimming removed 5 bases from V and 2 bases from J, with 9 bases in between. From germline, CDR1 is SGHNT and CDR2 YENEEA. CDR3 in DNA: TGTGCCAGCAGCCCGAATGTAAACACCGGGGAGCTGTTTTTT. It encodes CASSPNVNTGELFF.

This clone was observed a few times. The chain recombines TRBV4-1 with TRBJ1-1, with D possibly matching TRBD1 (6 bases). The CDR3 runs 15 residues. The germline gives CDR1 MGHRA, CDR2 YSYEKL. V lost 4 bases, J lost 4 bases, and 16 bases lay in between. The CDR3 DNA is TGCGCCAGCAGCCCTAGAGGGGGAGGTTTCACTGAAGCTTTCTTT. Translated, it gives CASSPRGGGFTEAFF.